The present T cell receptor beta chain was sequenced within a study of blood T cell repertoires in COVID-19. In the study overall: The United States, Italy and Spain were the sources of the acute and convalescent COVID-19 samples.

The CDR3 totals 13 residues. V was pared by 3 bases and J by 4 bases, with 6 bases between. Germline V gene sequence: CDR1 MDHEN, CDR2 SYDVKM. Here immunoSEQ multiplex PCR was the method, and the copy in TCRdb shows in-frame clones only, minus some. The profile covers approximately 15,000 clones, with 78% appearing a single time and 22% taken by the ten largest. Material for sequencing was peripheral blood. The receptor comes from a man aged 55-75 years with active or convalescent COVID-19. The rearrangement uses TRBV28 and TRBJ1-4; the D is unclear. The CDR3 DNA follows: TGTGCCAGCAGTTTGCGATATAATGAAAAACTGTTTTTT. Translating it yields CASSLRYNEKLFF.